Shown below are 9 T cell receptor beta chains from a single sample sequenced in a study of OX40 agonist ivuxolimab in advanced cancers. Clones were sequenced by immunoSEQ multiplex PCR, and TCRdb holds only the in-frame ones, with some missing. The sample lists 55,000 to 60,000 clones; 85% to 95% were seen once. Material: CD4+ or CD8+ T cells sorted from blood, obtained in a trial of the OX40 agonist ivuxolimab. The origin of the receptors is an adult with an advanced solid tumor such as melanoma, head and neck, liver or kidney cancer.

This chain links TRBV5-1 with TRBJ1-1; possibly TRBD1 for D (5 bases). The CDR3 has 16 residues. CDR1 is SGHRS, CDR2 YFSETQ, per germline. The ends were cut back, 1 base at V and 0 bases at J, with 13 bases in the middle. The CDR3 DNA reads TGCGCCAGCAGCTTGAAACAAGACAGCATGAACACTGAAGCTTTCTTT. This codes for CASSLKQDSMNTEAFF.

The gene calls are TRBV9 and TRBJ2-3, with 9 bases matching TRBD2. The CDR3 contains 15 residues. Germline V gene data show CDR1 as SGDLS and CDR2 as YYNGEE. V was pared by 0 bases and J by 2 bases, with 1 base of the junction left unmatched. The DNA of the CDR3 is TGTGCCAGCAGCGTAGCTAGCGGGAACACAGATACGCAGTATTTT. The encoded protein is CASSVASGNTDTQYF.

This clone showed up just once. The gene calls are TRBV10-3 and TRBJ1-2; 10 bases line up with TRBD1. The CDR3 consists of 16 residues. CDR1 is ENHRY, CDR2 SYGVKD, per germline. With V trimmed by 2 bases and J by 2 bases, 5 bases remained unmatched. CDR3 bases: TGTGCCATCAGTGAGCGGACAGGGGGAGGAAACTATGGCTACACCTTC. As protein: CAISERTGGGNYGYTF.

The CDR3 reads CASSFRTTNTEAFF. In nucleotides, the CDR3 is TGTGCCAGCAGTTTCAGGACAACGAACACTGAAGCTTTCTTT. This chain connects TRBV28 to TRBJ1-1; a weak D match, TRBD1 (5 bases). The germline gives CDR1 MDHEN, CDR2 SYDVKM. CDR3 length equals 14 residues. Trimming left V 3 bases short and J 1 base short, with 9 bases between.

The chain's CDR3 is CASSPPPGGTEAFF. In DNA form, the CDR3 reads TGTGCCAGCAGCCCCCCGCCCGGCGGGACTGAAGCTTTCTTT. The rearrangement uses TRBV11-2 and TRBJ1-1; D is ambiguous. Deletions cut 5 bases from V and 5 bases from J, with 15 bases between. The CDR3 covers 14 residues. CDR1 and CDR2 (germline): SGHAT, FQNNGV.

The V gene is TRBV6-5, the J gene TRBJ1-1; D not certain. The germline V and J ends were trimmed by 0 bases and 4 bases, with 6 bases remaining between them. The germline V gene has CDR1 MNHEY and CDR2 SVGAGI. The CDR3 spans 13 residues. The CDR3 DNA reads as TGTGCCAGCAGTTACTCCTATGCCACTGAAGCTTTCTTT. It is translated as CASSYSYATEAFF.

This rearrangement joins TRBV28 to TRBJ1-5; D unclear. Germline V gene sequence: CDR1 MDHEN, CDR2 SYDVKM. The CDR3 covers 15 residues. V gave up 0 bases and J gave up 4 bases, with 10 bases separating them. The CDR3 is CASSLWEGTNQPQHF. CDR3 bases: TGTGCCAGCAGTTTATGGGAAGGAACAAATCAGCCCCAGCATTTT.

CDR3 sequence: CSVGFISASGQGKKLRGYTF. CDR3 coding DNA: TGCAGCGTTGGTTTTATTTCAGCGTCGGGACAGGGGAAAAAATTGCGTGGCTACACCTTC. J is TRBJ1-2 and V is TRBV29-1, with 10 bases fitting TRBD1. Germline assignment: CDR1 SQVTM and CDR2 ANQGSEA. CDR3 size: 20 residues. With 4 bases clipped from V and 7 bases from J, the junction kept 27 bases outside the gene matches.

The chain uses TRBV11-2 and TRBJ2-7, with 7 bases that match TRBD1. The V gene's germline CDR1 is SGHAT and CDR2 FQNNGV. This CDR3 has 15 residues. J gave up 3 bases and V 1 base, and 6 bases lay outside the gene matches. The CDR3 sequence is CASSLVAGTVYEQYF. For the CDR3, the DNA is TGTGCCAGCAGCTTAGTGGCCGGGACAGTCTACGAGCAGTACTTC.